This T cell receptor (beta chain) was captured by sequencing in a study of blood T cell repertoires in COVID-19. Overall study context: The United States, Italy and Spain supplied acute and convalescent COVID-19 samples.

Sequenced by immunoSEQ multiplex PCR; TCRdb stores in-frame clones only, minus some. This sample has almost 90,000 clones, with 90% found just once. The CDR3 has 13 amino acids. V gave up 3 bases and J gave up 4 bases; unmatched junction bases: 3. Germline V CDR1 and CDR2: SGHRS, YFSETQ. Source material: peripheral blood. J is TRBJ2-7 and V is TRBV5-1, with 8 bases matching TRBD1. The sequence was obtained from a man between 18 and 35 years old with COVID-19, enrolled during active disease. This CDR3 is CASSWTGRYEQYF. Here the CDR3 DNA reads TGCGCCAGCAGCTGGACAGGGAGGTACGAGCAGTACTTC.